This TCR beta chain was obtained from a study of CD8 T cells in ankylosing spondylitis. Study-wide results and limits: Researchers report that disease-linked clones proved CD8+ and relatively rare in peripheral blood. Reportedly, significant enrichment of disease-linked clones occurred in matched ankylosing spondylitis synovial fluid. In ankylosing spondylitis blood, a motif of eight highly homologous TCR beta variants appeared characteristic.

This CDR3 region has 13 residues. Germline V lookup: CDR1 MNHEY, CDR2 SMNVEV (reference sequence). Via MiXCR, TCRdb re-called the 5' RACE reads, giving one row per CDR3 protein. The data contain about 250,000 distinct CDR3 sequences, about 30% of them singletons. As to this clonotype: Its cognate antigen is unknown. At one boundary the junction diverges from the germline segment, which might be a read error.

V gene TRBV27 combines with J gene TRBJ2-2, with a weak D call TRBD1 (6 bases). Sequenced input: blood, either unsorted or a sorted T cell fraction (not recorded which). This clonotype was obtained from a male donor with ankylosing spondylitis or in good health (not recorded which). The chain's CDR3 is CASSNRDTGELFF. The CDR3, as DNA: TGTGCAAGCAGCAACAGGGACACCGGGGAGCTGTTTTTT.